This T cell receptor beta chain was documented in a study of beta chain features in type 1 diabetes. The sequenced template was cDNA made from the entire isolated RNA. Naive, central memory and regulatory T cell samples yielded around 3.5 million reads on average. Sequenced by immunoSEQ multiplex PCR; TCRdb stores in-frame clones only, minus some. The sample records about 400,000 clones, over 10% being singletons. This CDR3 has 13 amino acids. From germline, CDR1 is LGHNA and CDR2 YSLEER. Trimming cost V 3 bases and J 7 bases, with 9 bases left between them. This clonotype was sampled from a man between 18 and 29 years old in good health. V is TRBV4-3 and J is TRBJ1-4; D is unresolved. The sequencing input was naive CD4+ T cells from blood. The CDR3 reads CASSQESGEKLFF. In nucleotides, the CDR3 is TGCGCCAGCAGCCAGGAAAGCGGTGAAAAACTGTTTTTT.